Described below is a single TCR beta chain sequence and its context. Antigen unknown. Time point meaning: new active TB diagnosis, blood taken before or within 7 days of starting treatment. This record comes from a study of T cells in tuberculosis. Overall study findings and caveats: The TCR-beta difference was not significant; alpha differences partly reflected length. GEM motif frequencies gave around 67% accuracy; the GMM repertoire gave about 86%.

Libraries were prepared by immunoSEQ multiplex PCR; TCRdb keeps only in-frame clonotypes and omits some of them. The sample shows about 50,000 clones, over 90% of them seen only once. The sample was PBMCs, taken at tuberculosis diagnosis. The receptor comes from an adult with tuberculosis.

In DNA, the CDR3 is TGTGCCAGCAGTTCTAATCTAGCGGACTCCTACAATGAGCAGTTCTTC. Its protein product is CASSSNLADSYNEQFF. The rearrangement links TRBV7-6 to TRBJ2-1; 7 bases are a match to TRBD2. This CDR3 contains 16 residues. CDR1 and CDR2 from the germline V gene are SGHVS and FNYEAQ. J lost 0 bases, V lost 6 bases, and 8 bases had no gene match.